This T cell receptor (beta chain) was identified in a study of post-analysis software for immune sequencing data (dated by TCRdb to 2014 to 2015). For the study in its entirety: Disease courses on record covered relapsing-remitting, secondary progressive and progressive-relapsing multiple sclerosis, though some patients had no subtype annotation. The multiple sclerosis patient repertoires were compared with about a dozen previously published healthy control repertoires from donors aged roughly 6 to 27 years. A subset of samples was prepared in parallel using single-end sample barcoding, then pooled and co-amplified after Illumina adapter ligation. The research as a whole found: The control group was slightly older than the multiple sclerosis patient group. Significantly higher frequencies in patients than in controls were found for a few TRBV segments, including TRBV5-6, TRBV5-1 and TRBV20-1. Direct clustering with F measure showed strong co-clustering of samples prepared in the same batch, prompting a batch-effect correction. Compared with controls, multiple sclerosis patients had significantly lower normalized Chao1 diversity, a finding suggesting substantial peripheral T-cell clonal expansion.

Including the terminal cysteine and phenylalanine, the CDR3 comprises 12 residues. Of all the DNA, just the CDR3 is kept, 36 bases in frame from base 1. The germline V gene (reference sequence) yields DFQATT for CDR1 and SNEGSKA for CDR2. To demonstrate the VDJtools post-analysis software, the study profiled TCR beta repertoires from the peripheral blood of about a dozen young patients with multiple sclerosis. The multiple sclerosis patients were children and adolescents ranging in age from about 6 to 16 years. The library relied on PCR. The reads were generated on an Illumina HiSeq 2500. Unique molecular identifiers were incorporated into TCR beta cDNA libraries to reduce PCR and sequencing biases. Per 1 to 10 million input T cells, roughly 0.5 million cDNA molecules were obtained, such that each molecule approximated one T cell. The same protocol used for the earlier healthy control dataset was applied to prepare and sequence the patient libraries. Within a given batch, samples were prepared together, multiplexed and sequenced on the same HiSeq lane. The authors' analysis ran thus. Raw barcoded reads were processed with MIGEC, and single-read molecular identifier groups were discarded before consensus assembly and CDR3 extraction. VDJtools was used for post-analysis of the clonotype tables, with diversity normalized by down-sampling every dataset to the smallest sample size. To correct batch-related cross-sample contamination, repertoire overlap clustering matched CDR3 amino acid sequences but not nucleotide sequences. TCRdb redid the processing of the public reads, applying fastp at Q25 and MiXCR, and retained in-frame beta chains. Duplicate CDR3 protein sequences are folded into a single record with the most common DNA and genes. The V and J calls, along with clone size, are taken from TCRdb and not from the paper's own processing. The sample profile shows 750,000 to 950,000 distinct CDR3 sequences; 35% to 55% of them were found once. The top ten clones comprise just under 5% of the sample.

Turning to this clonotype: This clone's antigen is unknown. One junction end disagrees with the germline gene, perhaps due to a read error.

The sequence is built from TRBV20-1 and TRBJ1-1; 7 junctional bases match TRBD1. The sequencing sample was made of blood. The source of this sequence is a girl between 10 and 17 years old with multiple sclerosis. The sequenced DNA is TGCAGTCCTAGGGGGCCGAACACTGAAGCTTTCTTT. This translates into CSPRGPNTEAFF.